This T cell receptor (beta chain) was documented in a study of early T cells in non-severe SARS-CoV-2 infection. CDR1 LGHNT and CDR2 FRNRAP come from the germline V gene. V lost 1 base, J lost 4 bases, and 1 base lay in between. The CDR3 runs to 11 residues. Individual cDNA molecules were tagged with unique molecular identifiers. MiXCR, applied by TCRdb to the 5' RACE reads, yields one record per CDR3 protein. The sample shows approximately 37,000 distinct CDR3 sequences, 4.5% to 5% of them seen only once. This sequence originates from an adult who was a healthcare worker with PCR-confirmed SARS-CoV-2 infection or an uninfected control (not recorded which). The chain couples TRBV12-5 to TRBJ1-2; D remains unclear. The source material was whole blood. The DNA for the CDR3 is TGTGCTAGTGGTTTGGGCTATGGCTACACCTTC. It translates to CASGLGYGYTF.